The 8 T cell receptor beta chains below all came from one sample that was sequenced in a study of Ad26.COV2.S vaccination and SARS-CoV-2 variants (dated by TCRdb to 2020 to 2022). Library preparation used the immunoSEQ multiplex PCR assay. As stored in TCRdb, this immuneACCESS dataset retains in-frame rearrangements with V and J assigned. A fraction of the clones does not appear; measured against another copy, unresolved V genes explain less than half of the discrepancy, and the remainder lacks a known reason. This sample has about 680,000 clones in its table, and 70% to 90% of those were observed once. The ten largest clones represent approximately 1.5% of the sample. What this sample's treatment or condition label stands for: roughly 19 received Ad26.COV2.S at low or high dose, single or two shots; 5 received placebo; per-sample allocation not given. For vaccine and placebo recipients, the sequenced repertoires came from samples collected on day 63 after the first injection.

The sequencing used peripheral blood, collected in a trial of Ad26.COV2.S vaccine versus placebo. The receptors here all came from a person between 18 and 59 years old who received the Ad26.COV2.S COVID-19 vaccine or a placebo.

The chain uses TRBV6-2 or TRBV6-3 and TRBJ1-1; maybe TRBD1 (5 bases). The V and J ends lost 6 bases and 4 bases respectively, with 21 bases between them. This CDR3 is 16 amino acids long. Germline CDR1 MNHEY, CDR2 SVGEGT. DNA of the CDR3: TGTGCCAGCAGCCCTGACGGGAGGGGAAGGGTCACTGAAGCTTTCTTT. Encoded protein: CASSPDGRGRVTEAFF.

Of note for this clone: Other DNA sequences of this sample code for an identical CDR3. The chain employs TRBV10-3 and TRBJ2-2, with D possibly TRBD2 on 6 matching bases. With 0 bases removed from V and 6 bases from J, the gap between germline ends came to 8 bases. The CDR3 has 14 amino acids. Per the germline V gene, CDR1 is ENHRY and CDR2 is SYGVKD. CDR3 DNA sequence: TGTGCCATCAGTGAGTCGCGGGGACCCGGGGAGCTGTTTTTT. Translated: CAISESRGPGELFF.

The CDR3 sequence is CSASAGVTGELFF. The DNA for the CDR3 is TGCAGTGCTAGTGCAGGGGTGACCGGGGAGCTGTTTTTT. The chain recombines TRBV20-1 with TRBJ2-2; TRBD1 might be the D (6 bases). The CDR3 is made up of 13 amino acids. The V end lost 3 bases, the J end lost 5 bases, and 10 bases lay between the germline ends. Germline CDR1 reads DFQATT; CDR2 reads SNEGSKA (reference sequence).

This chain links TRBV9 with TRBJ2-2, with a tentative D call TRBD2 (6 bases). Germline CDR1 SGDLS, CDR2 YYNGEE. Trimming left V 1 base short and J 4 bases short, with 14 bases between. This CDR3 is 16 amino acids long. CDR3 sequence (DNA): TGTGCCAGCAGCGTAACCCCCCTGGGGGGCACCGGGGAGCTGTTTTTT. Translation: CASSVTPLGGTGELFF.

The rearrangement joins TRBV7-2 to TRBJ1-5, with 7 bases aligning to TRBD1. The CDR3 runs 17 residues. From germline, CDR1 is SGHTA and CDR2 FQGNSA. Trimming cost V 2 bases and J 6 bases; bases outside gene matches: 13. CDR3 sequence reads: CASSLNLGPGGGQPQHF. The CDR3 region has the DNA TGTGCCAGCAGCTTAAATCTGGGGCCAGGGGGGGGTCAGCCCCAGCATTTT.

The V gene is TRBV15, the J gene TRBJ2-7; D gene unclear. The V gene's germline CDR1 is LNHNV and CDR2 YYDKDF (reference sequence). The CDR3 contains 14 residues. With 0 bases removed from V and 1 base from J, the gap between germline ends came to 7 bases. CDR3 coding DNA: TGTGCCACCAGCAGAGATCACGGATCCTACGAGCAGTACTTC. Amino acid sequence: CATSRDHGSYEQYF.

This clone was recorded only once. This chain connects TRBV14 to TRBJ1-2; 10 bases map to TRBD1. This CDR3 is 16 amino acids long. The ends lost 4 bases at V and 0 bases at J; junction bases unmatched: 5. The germline gives CDR1 SGHDN, CDR2 FVKESK. CDR3 in amino acids: CASSLSTGGPNYGYTF. In nucleotides, the CDR3 is TGTGCCAGCAGCCTTTCGACAGGGGGCCCTAACTATGGCTACACCTTC. Using reference TRBV14 and TRBJ1-2 for the parts outside the CDR3, the full variable domain is EAGVTQFPSHSVIEKGQTVTLRCDPISGHDNLYWYRRVMGKEIKFLLHFVKESKQDESGMPNNRFLAERTGGTYSTLKVQPAELEDSGVYFCASSLSTGGPNYGYTFGSGTRLTVV.

This sequence joins TRBV5-8 and TRBJ2-3; D is ambiguous. This CDR3 contains 15 residues. Germline loops: CDR1 SGHTS, CDR2 YDEGEE. Trimming took 4 bases from V and 0 from J, leaving 12 bases between them. CDR3 sequence reads: CASSRLPTSTDTQYF. The CDR3, as DNA: TGTGCCAGCAGCCGTCTACCTACTAGCACAGATACGCAGTATTTT. Full variable domain (rest looked up from reference TRBV5-8 and TRBJ2-3): EAGVTQSPTHLIKTRGQQATLRCSPISGHTSVYWYQQALGLGLQFLLWYDEGEERNRGNFPPRFSGRQFPNYSSELNVNALELEDSALYLCASSRLPTSTDTQYFGPGTRLTVL.